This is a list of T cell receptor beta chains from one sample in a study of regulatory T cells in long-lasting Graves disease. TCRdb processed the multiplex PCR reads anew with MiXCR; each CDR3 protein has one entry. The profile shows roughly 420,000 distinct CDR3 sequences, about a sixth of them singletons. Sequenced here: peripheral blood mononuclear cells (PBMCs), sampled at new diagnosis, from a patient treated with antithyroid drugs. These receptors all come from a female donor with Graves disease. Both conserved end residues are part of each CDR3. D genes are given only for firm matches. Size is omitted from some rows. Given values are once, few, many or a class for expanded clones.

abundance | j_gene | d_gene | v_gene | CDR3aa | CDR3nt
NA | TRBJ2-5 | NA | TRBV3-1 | CASSGGMETQYF | TGTGCCAGCAGCGGGGGAATGGAGACCCAGTACTTC
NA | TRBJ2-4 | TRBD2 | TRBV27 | CVSSPGRIAKNIQYF | TGTGTCAGCAGTCCCGGGAGGATAGCCAAAAACATTCAGTACTTC
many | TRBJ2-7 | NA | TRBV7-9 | CASSSPSAGRTYEQYF | TGTGCCAGCAGCTCTCCCAGCGCAGGCAGAACCTACGAGCAGTACTTC
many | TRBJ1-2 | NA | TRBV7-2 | CASSFGQNWGYTF | TGTGCCAGCAGCTTCGGACAGAACTGGGGCTACACCTTC
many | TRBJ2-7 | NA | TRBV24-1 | CATSATGTLSGEQYF | TGTGCCACCAGTGCCACCGGGACCCTCTCCGGTGAGCAGTACTTC
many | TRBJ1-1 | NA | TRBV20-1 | CSAREGRQWTFF | TGCAGTGCTAGAGAAGGGCGGCAATGGACTTTCTTT
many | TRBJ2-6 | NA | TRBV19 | CASSMGRGQSGANVLTF | TGTGCCAGTAGTATGGGCAGGGGCCAATCTGGGGCCAACGTCCTGACTTTC
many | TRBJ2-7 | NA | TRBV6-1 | CASSPRQDSYEQYF | TGTGCCAGCAGTCCTCGACAGGACTCCTACGAGCAGTACTTC
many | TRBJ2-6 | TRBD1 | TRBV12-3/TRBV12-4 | CASSLAQGVGANVLTF | TGTGCCAGCAGTTTAGCCCAGGGGGTTGGGGCCAACGTCCTGACTTTC
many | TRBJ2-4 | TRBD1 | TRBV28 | CASSTTGGDVNIQYF | TGTGCCAGCAGTACTACAGGGGGCGATGTAAACATTCAGTACTTC
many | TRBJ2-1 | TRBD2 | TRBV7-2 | CASSLAWKRDGNEQFF | TGTGCCAGCAGCTTAGCGTGGAAGCGGGACGGCAATGAGCAGTTCTTC
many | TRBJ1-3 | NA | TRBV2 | CATSQELAGNTIYF | TGTGCCACCTCGCAGGAGTTAGCTGGAAACACCATATATTTT
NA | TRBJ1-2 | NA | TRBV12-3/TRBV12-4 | CASSFSPILGNYGYTF | TGTGCCAGCAGTTTTTCCCCTATACTGGGAAACTATGGCTACACCTTC
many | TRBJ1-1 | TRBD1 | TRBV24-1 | CATSRSGQGSTDPEAFF | TGTGCCACCAGTCGTTCGGGACAGGGTAGCACAGACCCTGAAGCTTTCTTT
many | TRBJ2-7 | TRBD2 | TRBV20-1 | CSARGAGAEYEQYF | TGCAGTGCTAGAGGAGCGGGGGCCGAGTACGAGCAGTACTTC
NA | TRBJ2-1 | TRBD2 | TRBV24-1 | CATSDLRAGVGNEQFF | TGTGCCACCAGTGATTTAAGAGCGGGAGTGGGGAATGAGCAGTTCTTC
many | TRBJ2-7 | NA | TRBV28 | CASSSPPGRLSYEQYF | TGTGCCAGCAGTTCCCCCCCGGGGCGGCTATCCTACGAGCAGTACTTC
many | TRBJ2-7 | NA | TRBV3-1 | CASSAAVGSYEQYF | TGTGCCAGCAGCGCGGCGGTGGGATCCTACGAGCAGTACTTC
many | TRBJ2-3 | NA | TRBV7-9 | CASSLGSHGGTDTQYF | TGTGCCAGCAGCTTAGGGTCCCACGGGGGAACAGATACGCAGTATTTT
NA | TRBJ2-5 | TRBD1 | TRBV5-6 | CASSVTGPRGETQYF | TGTGCCAGCAGCGTGACAGGGCCCAGGGGGGAGACCCAGTACTTC
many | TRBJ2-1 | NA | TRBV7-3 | CASSLTRDGNEQFF | TGTGCCAGCAGCTTAACCAGGGACGGCAATGAGCAGTTCTTC
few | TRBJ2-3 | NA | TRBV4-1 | CASSQGPLDTQYF | TGCGCCAGCAGCCAAGGTCCCCTAGATACGCAGTATTTT
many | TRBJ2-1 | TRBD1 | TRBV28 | CASSLWVQGTGYDEQFF | TGTGCCAGCAGTTTATGGGTACAGGGGACAGGTTACGATGAGCAGTTCTTC
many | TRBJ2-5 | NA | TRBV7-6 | CASSPMASVETQYF | TGTGCCAGCAGCCCAATGGCTTCAGTAGAGACCCAGTACTTC
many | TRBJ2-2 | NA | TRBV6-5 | CASSYGGQGRTTGELFF | TGTGCCAGCAGTTACGGTGGCCAGGGTAGGACCACCGGGGAGCTGTTTTTT
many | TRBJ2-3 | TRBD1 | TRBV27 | CASSLRDRGKDTQYF | TGTGCCAGCAGTTTGCGGGACAGGGGCAAAGATACGCAGTATTTT
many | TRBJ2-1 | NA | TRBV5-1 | CASSLTVREQFF | TGCGCCAGCAGCTTGACAGTTCGCGAGCAGTTCTTC
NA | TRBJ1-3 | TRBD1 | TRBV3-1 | CASSRKGDRLHGNTIYF | TGTGCCAGCAGCAGAAAGGGGGACAGGCTCCACGGAAACACCATATATTTT
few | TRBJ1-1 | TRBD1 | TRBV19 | CASRITGVNTEAFF | TGTGCCAGTAGGATTACAGGGGTTAACACTGAAGCTTTCTTT